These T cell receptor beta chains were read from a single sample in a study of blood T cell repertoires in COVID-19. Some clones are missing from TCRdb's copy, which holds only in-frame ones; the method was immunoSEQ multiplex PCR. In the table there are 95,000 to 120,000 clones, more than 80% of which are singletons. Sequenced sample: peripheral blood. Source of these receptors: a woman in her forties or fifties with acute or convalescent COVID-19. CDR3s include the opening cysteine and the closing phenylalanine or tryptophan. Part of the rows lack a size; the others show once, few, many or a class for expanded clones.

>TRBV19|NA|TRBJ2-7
CASSPARGGGYEQYF
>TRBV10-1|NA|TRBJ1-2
CERGGQGFNGYTF
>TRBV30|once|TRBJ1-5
CAWSVRGYSNQPQHF
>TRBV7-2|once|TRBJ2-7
CASSRTVYEQYF
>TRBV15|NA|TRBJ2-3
CATSSALAESTDTQYF
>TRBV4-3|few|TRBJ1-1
CASSQGQGLNTEAFF
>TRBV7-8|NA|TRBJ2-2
CASSLGQGAYTGELFF
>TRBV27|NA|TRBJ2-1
CASSFAGVGVHEQFF
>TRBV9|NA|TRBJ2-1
CASSVSLDEQFF
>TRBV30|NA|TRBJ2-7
CAWSVDSSYEQYF
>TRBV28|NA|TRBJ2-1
CASSTGGNEQFF
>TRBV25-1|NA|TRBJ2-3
CASSPQTGDTQYF
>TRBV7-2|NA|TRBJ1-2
CASLSSNERDGYTF
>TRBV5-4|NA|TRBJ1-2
CASSFGGSQAYGYTF
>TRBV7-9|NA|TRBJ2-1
CASSGGQPGHEQFF
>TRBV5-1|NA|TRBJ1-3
CASSSGTLSGNTIYF
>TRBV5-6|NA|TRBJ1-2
CASSLDETATYGYTF
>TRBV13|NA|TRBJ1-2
CASSLRGSVFGYTF
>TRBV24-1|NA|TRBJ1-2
CATSDPRMINYGYTF
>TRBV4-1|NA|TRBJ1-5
CASSQDYLVSVGENQPQHF
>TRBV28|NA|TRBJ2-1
CASSLLVFGQGNNEQFF
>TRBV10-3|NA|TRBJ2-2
CAISPTGGSAGELFF
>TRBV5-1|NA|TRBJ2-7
CASSLGLAGSYEQYF
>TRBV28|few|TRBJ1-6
CASSPGQGGSPLHF
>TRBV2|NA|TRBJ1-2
CASSDRGQALGYGYTF
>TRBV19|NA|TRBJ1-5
CASSIARGPSGNQPQHF
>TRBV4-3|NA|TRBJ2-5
CASSQNRGRETQYF
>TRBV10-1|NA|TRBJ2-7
CASSESIHPGQGLNEQYF
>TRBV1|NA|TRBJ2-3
CTSSPRGSGGTDTQYF
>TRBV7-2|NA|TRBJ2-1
CASSPLAGSDNEQFF
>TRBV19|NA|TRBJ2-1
CASSMRTSGQYNEQFF
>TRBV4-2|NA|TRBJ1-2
CASSQDGQVGGGYTF
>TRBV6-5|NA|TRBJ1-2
CASSYSEGYGYTF
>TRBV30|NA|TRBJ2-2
CAWSGGSGTGELFF
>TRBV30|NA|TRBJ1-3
CAWSVTRGPGNTIYF
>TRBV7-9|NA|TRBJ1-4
CASSPIWGGEKLFF
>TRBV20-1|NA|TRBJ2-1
CSARDLLAVHEQFF
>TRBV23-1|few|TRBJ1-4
CASRDRVDEKLFF
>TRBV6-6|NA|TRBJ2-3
CASSYDVAVTDTQYF
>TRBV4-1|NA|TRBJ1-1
CASSPVGGSSGLTEAFF
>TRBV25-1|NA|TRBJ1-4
CASSESIYYEKLFF
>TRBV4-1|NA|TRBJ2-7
CASSQDPGTPSEQYF
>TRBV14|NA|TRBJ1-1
CASSQWAKEAFF
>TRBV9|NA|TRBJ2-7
CASSGTGVGEQYF
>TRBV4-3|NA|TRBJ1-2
CASSQEGTGAYGYTF
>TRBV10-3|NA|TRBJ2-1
CAAAAVYNEQFF
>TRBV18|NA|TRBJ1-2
CASSPLFPKQGVPSGYTF
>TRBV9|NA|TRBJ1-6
CASSVVGASPLHF
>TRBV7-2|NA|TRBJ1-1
CASSSQGKSTEAFF